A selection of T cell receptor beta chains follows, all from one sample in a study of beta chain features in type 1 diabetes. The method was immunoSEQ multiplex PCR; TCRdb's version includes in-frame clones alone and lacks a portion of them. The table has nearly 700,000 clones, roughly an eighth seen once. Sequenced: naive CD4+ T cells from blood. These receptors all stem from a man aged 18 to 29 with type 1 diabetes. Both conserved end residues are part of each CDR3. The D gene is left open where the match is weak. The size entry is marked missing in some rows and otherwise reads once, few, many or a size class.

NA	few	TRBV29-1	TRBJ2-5	CSVFSVGETQYF	TGCAGCGTTTTCTCAGTGGGGGAGACCCAGTACTTC
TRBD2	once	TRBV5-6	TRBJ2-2	CASSPLAGDTGELFF	TGTGCCAGCAGCCCCTTAGCGGGGGATACCGGGGAGCTGTTTTTT
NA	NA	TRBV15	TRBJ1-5	CATSTMMGGENQPQHF	TGTGCCACCAGCACCATGATGGGGGGAGAAAATCAGCCCCAGCATTTT
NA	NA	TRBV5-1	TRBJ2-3	CASSPGSRDTQYF	TGCGCCAGCAGCCCCGGGTCCAGAGATACGCAGTATTTT
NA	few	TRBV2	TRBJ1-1	CASKYQAFAEAFF	TGTGCCAGCAAGTACCAGGCCTTCGCTGAAGCTTTCTTT
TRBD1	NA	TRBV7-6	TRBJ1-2	CASSFGQGAYGYTF	TGTGCCAGCAGCTTCGGACAGGGTGCCTATGGCTACACCTTC
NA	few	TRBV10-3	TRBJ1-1	CATLQGNTEAFF	TGTGCCACGCTACAGGGGAACACTGAAGCTTTCTTT
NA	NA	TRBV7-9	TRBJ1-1	CASSSPRVTNTEAFF	TGTGCCAGCAGCTCCCCCAGGGTGACGAACACTGAAGCTTTCTTT
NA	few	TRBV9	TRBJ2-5	CASSSGGGGETQYF	TGTGCCAGCAGCTCAGGTGGAGGGGGAGAGACCCAGTACTTC
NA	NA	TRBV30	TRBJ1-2	CAWSVLGRVSQGGYTF	TGTGCCTGGAGTGTACTCGGCAGGGTATCACAGGGTGGCTACACCTTC
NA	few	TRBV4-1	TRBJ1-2	CASSKTGLGGYTF	TGCGCCAGCAGCAAAACAGGGCTGGGCGGCTACACCTTC
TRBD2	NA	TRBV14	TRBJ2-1	CASSQQLAGGNEQFF	TGTGCCAGCAGCCAACAACTAGCGGGGGGGAATGAGCAGTTCTTC
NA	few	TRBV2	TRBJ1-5	CASMENVSNQPQHF	TGTGCCAGCATGGAAAACGTAAGCAATCAGCCCCAGCATTTT
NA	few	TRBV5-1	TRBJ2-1	CASSLGLHNEQFF	TGCGCCAGCAGCTTGGGACTACACAATGAGCAGTTCTTC
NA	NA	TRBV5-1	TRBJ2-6	CASSLTGSGANVLTF	TGCGCCAGCAGCTTGACGGGCTCTGGGGCCAACGTCCTGACTTTC
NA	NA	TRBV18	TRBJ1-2	CASSLGSNYGYTF	TGTGCCAGCTCACTGGGAAGTAACTATGGCTACACCTTC
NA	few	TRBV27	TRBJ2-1	CASSLAGIYEQFF	TGTGCCAGCAGTTTGGCCGGGATCTATGAGCAGTTCTTC
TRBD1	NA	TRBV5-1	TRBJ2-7	CASSPDRVGYEQYF	TGCGCCAGCAGCCCGGACAGGGTCGGCTACGAGCAGTACTTC
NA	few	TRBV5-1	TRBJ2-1	CASSFTANSYNEQFF	TGCGCCAGCAGCTTTACGGCAAACTCCTACAATGAGCAGTTCTTC
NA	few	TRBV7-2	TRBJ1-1	CASSLGGAGGGAFF	TGTGCCAGCAGCTTAGGAGGGGCCGGCGGAGGAGCTTTCTTT
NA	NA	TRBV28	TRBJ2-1	CASSSISWSSYNEQFF	TGTGCCAGCAGCTCTATTAGCTGGAGCTCCTACAATGAGCAGTTCTTC
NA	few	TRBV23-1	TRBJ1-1	CASSAGTEAFF	TGCGCCAGCAGTGCGGGGACTGAAGCTTTCTTT
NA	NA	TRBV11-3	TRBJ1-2	CASSLASGEVYGYTF	TGTGCCAGCAGCTTAGCCTCAGGGGAGGTCTATGGCTACACCTTC
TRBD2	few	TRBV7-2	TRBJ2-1	CASSPSRVAGYNEQFF	TGTGCCAGCAGCCCGAGCCGGGTAGCGGGGTACAATGAGCAGTTCTTC
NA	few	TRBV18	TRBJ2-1	CASSPRSRSSYNEQFF	TGTGCCAGCTCACCACGGTCCCGAAGCTCCTACAATGAGCAGTTCTTC
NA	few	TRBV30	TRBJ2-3	CAWRWGTDTQYF	TGTGCCTGGAGGTGGGGGACAGATACGCAGTATTTT
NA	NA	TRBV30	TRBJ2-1	CAWRAYSVGGEQFF	TGTGCCTGGAGGGCCTATTCCGTCGGCGGTGAGCAGTTCTTC
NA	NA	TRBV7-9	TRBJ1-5	CASSTLNQPQHF	TGTGCCAGCAGCACCCTGAATCAGCCCCAGCATTTT
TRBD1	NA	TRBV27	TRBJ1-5	CASSSRDSTNQPQHF	TGTGCCAGCAGTTCCCGGGACAGTACAAATCAGCCCCAGCATTTT
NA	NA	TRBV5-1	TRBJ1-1	CASSLDLRNTEAFF	TGCGCCAGCAGCTTGGATTTGCGTAACACTGAAGCTTTCTTT
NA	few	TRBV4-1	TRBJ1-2	CASSQDLAIYGYTF	TGCGCCAGCAGCCAAGATCTAGCCATTTATGGCTACACCTTC
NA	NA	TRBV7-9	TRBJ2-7	CASSFGQPSYEQYF	TGTGCCAGCAGCTTCGGACAGCCCTCCTACGAGCAGTACTTC
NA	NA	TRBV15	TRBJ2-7	CATSRVSGYNHEQYF	TGTGCCACCAGCAGAGTATCGGGTTACAATCACGAGCAGTACTTC
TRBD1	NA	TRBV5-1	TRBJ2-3	CASSRDRDTQYF	TGCGCCAGCAGTCGGGACAGAGATACGCAGTATTTT
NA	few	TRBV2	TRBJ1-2	CASSEAGGLPISNYGYTF	TGTGCCAGCAGTGAAGCTGGAGGGCTGCCGATATCAAATTATGGCTACACCTTC
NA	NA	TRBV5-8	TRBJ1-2	CASSSNGYTF	TGTGCCAGCAGCTCCAATGGCTACACCTTC
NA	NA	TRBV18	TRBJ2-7	CASSPPGGRSYEQYF	TGTGCCAGCTCACCGCCCGGAGGACGGAGCTACGAGCAGTACTTC
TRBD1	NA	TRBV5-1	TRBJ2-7	CASSFGRDSRYEQYF	TGCGCCAGCAGCTTTGGCCGGGACAGCCGATACGAGCAGTACTTC
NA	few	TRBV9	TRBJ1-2	CASSVAGVANGYTF	TGTGCCAGCAGCGTAGCAGGGGTCGCGAATGGCTACACCTTC
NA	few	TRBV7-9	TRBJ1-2	CASSSSQGAGADGYTF	TGTGCCAGCAGCTCGTCCCAGGGAGCGGGGGCGGATGGCTACACCTTC
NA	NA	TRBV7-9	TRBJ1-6	CASSLAFRGSLHF	TGTGCCAGCAGCTTAGCTTTCCGGGGATCCCTCCACTTT
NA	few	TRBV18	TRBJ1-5	CASSPMGSNQPQHF	TGTGCCAGCTCACCAATGGGGAGCAATCAGCCCCAGCATTTT
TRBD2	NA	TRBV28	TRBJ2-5	CASSLTSGQETQYF	TGTGCCAGCAGCTTGACTAGCGGCCAAGAGACCCAGTACTTC
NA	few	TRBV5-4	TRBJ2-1	CASSFAGASYNEQFF	TGTGCCAGCAGCTTCGCGGGGGCTTCCTACAATGAGCAGTTCTTC
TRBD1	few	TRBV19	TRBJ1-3	CASSTTGGNTIYF	TGTGCCAGTAGTACGACAGGGGGAAACACCATATATTTT
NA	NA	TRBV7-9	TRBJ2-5	CASSLGANVETQYF	TGTGCCAGCAGCTTAGGAGCCAATGTGGAGACCCAGTACTTC
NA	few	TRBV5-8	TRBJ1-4	CASSLAAGTTLGEKLFF	TGTGCCAGCAGCTTGGCGGCGGGAACAACCCTTGGTGAAAAACTGTTTTTT
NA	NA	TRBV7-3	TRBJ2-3	CASSRAVTGTDTQYF	TGTGCCAGCAGCCGAGCAGTTACGGGCACAGATACGCAGTATTTT
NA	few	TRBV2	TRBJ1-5	CAGNQEVLQPQHF	TGTGCCGGGAATCAGGAGGTACTTCAGCCCCAGCATTTT
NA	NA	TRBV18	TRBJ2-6	CASSPGGAGANVLTF	TGTGCCAGCTCACCCGGTGGAGCTGGGGCCAACGTCCTGACTTTC
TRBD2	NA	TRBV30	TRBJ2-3	CAWGLAGRGDTQYF	TGTGCCTGGGGACTAGCGGGGAGGGGGGATACGCAGTATTTT
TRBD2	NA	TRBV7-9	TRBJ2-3	CASRLAASTDTQYF	TGTGCCAGCCGTCTAGCGGCTAGCACAGATACGCAGTATTTT
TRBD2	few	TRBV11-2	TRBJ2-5	CASSSTLAGGGETQYF	TGTGCCAGCAGCTCCACTTTAGCGGGGGGAGGTGAGACCCAGTACTTC
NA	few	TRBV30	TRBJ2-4	CAWSVPGIQYF	TGTGCCTGGAGTGTACCCGGCATTCAGTACTTC
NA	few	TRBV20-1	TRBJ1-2	CSAENYGYTF	TGCAGTGCGGAAAATTATGGCTACACCTTC
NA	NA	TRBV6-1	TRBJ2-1	CASRDLTEDNEQFF	TGTGCCAGCAGGGACTTGACAGAAGACAATGAGCAGTTCTTC